This T cell receptor (beta chain) came from a study of cytomegalovirus exposure and HLA in healthy donors. Study-level findings and limits: The authors assumed roughly uniform sequencing depth across donors for presence/absence analyses. Reportedly, a later analysis found an Asian-associated ancestry cluster had fewer N-insertions than the approximately 600-donor mean. Using a false discovery rate of 0.05, a later analysis showed that around 16,000 TCR beta sequences were associated with HLA alleles.

As for this clone: As yet, its antigen is unknown.

Use of 60 Vbeta and 13 Jbeta primers characterized the PCR. The protocol was immunoSEQ multiplex PCR, while the TCRdb copy is restricted to in-frame clones and leaves out a portion. Here the sample spans 120,000 or so clones, about 85% being singletons. Germline V CDR1 and CDR2: MGHRA, YSYEKL. The CDR3 runs 16 residues. After removal of 3 bases from V and 6 bases from J, the junction contained 13 bases not matched to a gene. The sequenced material came from PBMCs. The chain employs TRBV4-1 and TRBJ2-7; 8 nucleotides align to TRBD1. The TCR comes from a man between 18 and 35 years old in good health and CMV-seropositive. The CDR3 bases are TGCGCCAGCAGCCATCCAATAACAGGGGGAGGTCGCGAGCAGTACTTC. It specifies CASSHPITGGGREQYF.